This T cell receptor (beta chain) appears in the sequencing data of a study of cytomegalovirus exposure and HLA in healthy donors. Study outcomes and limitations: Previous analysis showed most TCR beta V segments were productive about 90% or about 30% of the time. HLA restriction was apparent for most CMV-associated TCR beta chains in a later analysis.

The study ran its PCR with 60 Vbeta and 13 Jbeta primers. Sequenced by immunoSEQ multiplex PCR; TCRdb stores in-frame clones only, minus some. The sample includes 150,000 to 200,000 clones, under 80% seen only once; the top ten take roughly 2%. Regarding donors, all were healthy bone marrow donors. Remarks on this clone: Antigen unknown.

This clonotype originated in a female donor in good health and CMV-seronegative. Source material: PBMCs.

Here the CDR3 reads CASSLTGIETQYF. CDR3 bases: TGTGCCAGCAGTCTGACAGGGATAGAGACCCAGTACTTC. The gene calls are TRBV28 and TRBJ2-5; 7 bases match TRBD1. CDR1 and CDR2 from the germline V gene are MDHEN and SYDVKM. The CDR3 runs to 13 residues. V trimming: 5 bases; J trimming: 4 bases; junction bases outside the gene matches: 4.